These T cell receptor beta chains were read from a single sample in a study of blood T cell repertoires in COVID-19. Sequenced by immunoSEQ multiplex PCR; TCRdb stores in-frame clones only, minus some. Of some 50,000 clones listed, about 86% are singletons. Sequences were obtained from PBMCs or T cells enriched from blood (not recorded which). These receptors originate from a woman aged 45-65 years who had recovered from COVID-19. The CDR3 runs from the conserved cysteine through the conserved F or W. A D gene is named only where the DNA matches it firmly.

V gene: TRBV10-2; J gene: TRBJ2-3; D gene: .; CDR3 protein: CATRPIPSGPAADTQYF
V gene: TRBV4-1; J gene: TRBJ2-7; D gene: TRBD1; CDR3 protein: CASSLHADRGVYEQYF
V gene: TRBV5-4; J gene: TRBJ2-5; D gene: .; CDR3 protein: CASSKRGGEETQYF
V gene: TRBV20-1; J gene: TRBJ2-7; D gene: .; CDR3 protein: CSARDGYEQYF
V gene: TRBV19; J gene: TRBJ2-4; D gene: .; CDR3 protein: CASSRLLGGENIQYF
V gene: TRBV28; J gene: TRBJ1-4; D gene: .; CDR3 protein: CASRDSRRHEKLFF
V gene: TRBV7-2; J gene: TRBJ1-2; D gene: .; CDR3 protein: CASSSEVGAPYGYTF
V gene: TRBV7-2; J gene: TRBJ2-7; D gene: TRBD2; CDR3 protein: CASSLLRGDYEQYF
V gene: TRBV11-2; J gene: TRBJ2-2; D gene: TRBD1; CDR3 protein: CASGAGTGVTGELFF
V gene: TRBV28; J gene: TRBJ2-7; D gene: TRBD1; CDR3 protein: CASGWDRGYREQYF
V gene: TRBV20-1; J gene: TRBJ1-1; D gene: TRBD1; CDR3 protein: CSASPGQGITEAFF
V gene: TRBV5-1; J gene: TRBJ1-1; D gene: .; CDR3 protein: CASSLVLGPNTEAFF
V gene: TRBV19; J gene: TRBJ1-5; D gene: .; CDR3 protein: CASRRQSNQPQHF
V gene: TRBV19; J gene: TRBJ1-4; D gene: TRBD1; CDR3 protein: CASGGQGANEKLFF
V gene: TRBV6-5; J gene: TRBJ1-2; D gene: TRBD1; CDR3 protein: CASSYGQVTGGYTF
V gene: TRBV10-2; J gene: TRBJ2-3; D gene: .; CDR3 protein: CASSELLDTQYF
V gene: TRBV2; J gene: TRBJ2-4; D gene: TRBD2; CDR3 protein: CASSERLAGAAVAKNIQYF
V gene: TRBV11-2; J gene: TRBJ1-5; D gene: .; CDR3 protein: CASSLQGSSNQPQHF
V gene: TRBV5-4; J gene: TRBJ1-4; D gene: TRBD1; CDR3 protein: CASSSGQLNEKLFF
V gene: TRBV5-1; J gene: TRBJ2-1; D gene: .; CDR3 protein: CASSLAVQWDTNEQFF
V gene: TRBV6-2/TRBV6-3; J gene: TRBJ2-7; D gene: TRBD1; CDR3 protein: CASSTGQDQYEQYF
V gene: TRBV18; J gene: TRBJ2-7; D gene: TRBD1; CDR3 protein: CASSPRQGAPYEQYF
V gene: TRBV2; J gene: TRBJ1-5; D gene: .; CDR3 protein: CASSRGLGNQPQHF